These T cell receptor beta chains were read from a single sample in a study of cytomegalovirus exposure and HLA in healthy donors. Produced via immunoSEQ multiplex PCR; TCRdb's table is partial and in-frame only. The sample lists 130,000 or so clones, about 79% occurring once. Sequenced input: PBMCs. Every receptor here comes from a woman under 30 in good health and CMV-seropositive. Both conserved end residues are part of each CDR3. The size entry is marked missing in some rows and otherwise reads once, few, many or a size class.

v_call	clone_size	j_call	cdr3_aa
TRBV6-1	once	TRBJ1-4	CASSGGREVGFEKLFF
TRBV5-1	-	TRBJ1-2	CASSLAVSSSIRYTF
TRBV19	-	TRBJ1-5	CASSGGRNQPQHF
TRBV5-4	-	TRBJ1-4	CASSPNRGINEKLFF
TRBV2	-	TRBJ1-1	CASSEGTGGTEAFF
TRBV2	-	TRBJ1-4	CASSVKGGIEKLFF
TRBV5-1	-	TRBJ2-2	CASRGRANTGELFF
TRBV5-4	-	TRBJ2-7	CASSMGTASSYEQYF
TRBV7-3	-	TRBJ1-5	CASSGGGQGAQPQHF
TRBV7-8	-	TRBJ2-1	CASSGYWGLGNEQFF
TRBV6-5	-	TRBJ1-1	CASRGGGGNTEAFF
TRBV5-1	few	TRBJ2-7	CASSLGGGHSYEQYF
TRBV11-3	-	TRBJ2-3	CASSYTGGTDTQYF
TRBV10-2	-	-	CASSVGGPYEQYF
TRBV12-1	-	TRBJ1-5	CASSSQGVSNQPQHF
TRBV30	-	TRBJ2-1	CAWSVRQGAYNEQFF
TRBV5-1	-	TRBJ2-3	CASSLEQVFTDTQYF
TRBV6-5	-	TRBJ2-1	CASNQGQGFSEQFF
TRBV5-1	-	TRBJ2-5	CASSPSGGSVKTQYF
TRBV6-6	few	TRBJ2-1	CASSYSNNEQFF
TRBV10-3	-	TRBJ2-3	CATRGAITDTQYF
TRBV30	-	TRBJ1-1	CAWSGHGRTEAFF
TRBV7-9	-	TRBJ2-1	CSSSSVTGGVNEQFF
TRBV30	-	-	CAWAGGAYEQYF
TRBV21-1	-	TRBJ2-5	CACQLAGDETQYF
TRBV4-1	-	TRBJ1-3	CASSPAKQNTIYF
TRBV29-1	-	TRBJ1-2	CSVHTGTGTGYTF
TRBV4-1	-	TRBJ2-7	CASSQDRGWEQYF
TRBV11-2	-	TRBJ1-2	CASSRVLGGYTF
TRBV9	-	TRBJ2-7	CASSVVGSSYEQYF
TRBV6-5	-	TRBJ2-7	CASSYGRGAHYEQYF
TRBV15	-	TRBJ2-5	CATSSDRGWETQYF
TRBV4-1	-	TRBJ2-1	CASSSAGNYEQFF
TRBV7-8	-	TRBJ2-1	CASSWRDLGNEQFF
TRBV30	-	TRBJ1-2	CAWSRGGANYGYTF
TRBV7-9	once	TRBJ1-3	CASSFGGLGNTIYF
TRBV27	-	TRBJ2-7	CASSLGGDGNEQYF
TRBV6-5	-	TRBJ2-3	CASSLTSGITDTQYF
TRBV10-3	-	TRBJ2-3	CAISESRGTDTQYF
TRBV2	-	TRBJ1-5	CASSLGQFSNQPQHF
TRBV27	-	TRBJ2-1	CASRVAGAGRNEQFF
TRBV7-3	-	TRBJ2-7	CASSPSTGTETKQYF
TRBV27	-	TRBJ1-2	CASSLTDSRHGYTF
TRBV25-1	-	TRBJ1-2	CASSDKGTQGINGYTF
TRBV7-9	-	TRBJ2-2	CASSSIPGTGELFF
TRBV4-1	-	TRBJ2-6	CASSPGEGAGANVLTF
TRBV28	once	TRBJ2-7	CASSPRLRGSDEQYF
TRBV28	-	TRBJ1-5	CASSSDLYQHF
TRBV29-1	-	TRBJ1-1	CSVEIENTEAFF
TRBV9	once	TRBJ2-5	CASSVYVEGTQYF